The 4 T cell receptor beta chains below all came from one sample that was sequenced in a study of CD8+CD57+ T cells in acquired aplastic anemia. It was genomic DNA that served as the template for profiling TCR beta VDJ and CDR3. Via MiXCR, TCRdb re-called the reads, giving one row per CDR3 protein. This table holds 150,000 or so distinct CDR3 sequences, about 45% found once. Selection for sequencing was limited to patients who had shown CD8+CD57+ cell expansion by flow cytometry. Sample: sorted CD4+, CD8+, or CD8+CD57+ T cells (not recorded which) from PBMCs. These receptors were collected from a human donor with aplastic anemia.

The CDR3 DNA sequence: TGTGCCAGCAGCCACGGGCAGCAGGGTTTGCAGCCCCAGCATTTT. Protein: CASSHGQQGLQPQHF. This sequence joins TRBV9 and TRBJ1-5; D might be TRBD1 (5 bases). The CDR3 has 15 amino acids. Trimming shortened V by 4 bases and J by 7 bases, and 18 bases separated the two germline ends. In germline, CDR1 is SGDLS, CDR2 YYNGEE.

This sequence joins TRBV10-3 and TRBJ1-4, with D possibly being TRBD1 (5 bases). Germline V lookup: CDR1 ENHRY, CDR2 SYGVKD. CDR3 length equals 15 residues. V lost 4 bases and J lost 5, with 14 bases in between. CDR3 sequence: CAISARAQGNEKLFF. CDR3 nucleotides: TGTGCCATCAGTGCGAGGGCCCAGGGAAATGAAAAACTGTTTTTT.

As to this clonotype: A read error is possible here, since a much larger clone lies one base away. The chain has TRBV5-6 and TRBJ1-2; maybe TRBD1 (5 bases). The V gene's germline CDR1 is SGHDT and CDR2 YYEEEE. The CDR3 extends over 15 amino acids. Trimming shortened V by 3 bases and J by 3 bases, and 15 bases separated the two germline ends. CDR3 DNA: TGTGCCAGCAGCTGGATCGGGGGTTTTGACTATGGCTACACCTTC. Translation: CASSWIGGFDYGYTF.

With respect to this clonotype: Given a much more abundant clone one base away, this may be a read error. V and J are TRBV5-1 and TRBJ2-5, with no clear D. The CDR3 loop spans 13 amino acids. Trimming removed 3 bases at V and 4 bases at J, with 10 bases between. CDR1 is SGHRS and CDR2 is YFSETQ in the germline V gene. CDR3 in amino acids: CASSCRIPETQYF. Here the CDR3 DNA reads TGCGCCAGCAGCTGCCGCATTCCAGAGACCCAGTACTTC.